These T cell receptor beta chains were read from a single sample in a study of cytotoxic CD8 clonotypes in ibrutinib-treated CLL. The data were produced by immunoSEQ multiplex PCR, yet TCRdb's version contains in-frame clones alone and is incomplete. Among tens of thousands of clones, 75% to 90% were seen once, and the ten largest hold more than 35%. The source was PBMCs, collected after 24 months of ibrutinib treatment. The receptors were sampled from a human donor with chronic lymphocytic leukemia. Both conserved end residues are part of each CDR3. The D gene is left open where the match is weak. Some rows mark clone size as missing; the rest say once, few, many or name a class of expanded clone.

d_call: TRBD2
clone_size: few
cdr3_length: 18
v_call: TRBV13
j_call: TRBJ2-7
cdr3_nt: TGTGCCAGCAGCCCTCGGGGACTAGCGGGACGGGGGACGGACGAGCAGTACTTC
cdr3_aa: CASSPRGLAGRGTDEQYF

d_call: .
clone_size: .
cdr3_length: 16
v_call: TRBV7-9
j_call: TRBJ1-4
cdr3_nt: TGTGCCAGTTCCCCTGGGGCGGGGGCAACTAATGAAAAACTGTTTTTT
cdr3_aa: CASSPGAGATNEKLFF

d_call: .
clone_size: .
cdr3_length: 15
v_call: TRBV5-1
j_call: TRBJ2-6
cdr3_nt: TGCGCCAGCAGCCAAATGACATCTGGGGCCAACGTCCTGACTTTC
cdr3_aa: CASSQMTSGANVLTF

d_call: .
clone_size: .
cdr3_length: 15
v_call: TRBV7-2
j_call: TRBJ2-7
cdr3_nt: TGTGCCAGCAGCTTAGATCCAGGATCCTCCTACGAGCAGTACTTC
cdr3_aa: CASSLDPGSSYEQYF

d_call: .
clone_size: .
cdr3_length: 15
v_call: TRBV7-2
j_call: TRBJ2-1
cdr3_nt: TGTGCCAGCAGACGGGAGAGCAGCACCTACAATGAGCAGTTCTTC
cdr3_aa: CASRRESSTYNEQFF

d_call: .
clone_size: few
cdr3_length: 16
v_call: TRBV4-1
j_call: TRBJ2-5
cdr3_nt: TGCGCCAGCAGCCAGGGGACGGAGCCTACGATGGAGACCCAGTACTTC
cdr3_aa: CASSQGTEPTMETQYF

d_call: TRBD2
clone_size: once
cdr3_length: 14
v_call: TRBV7-3
j_call: TRBJ2-3
cdr3_nt: TGTGCCAGCAGCTTATCAGCGGGAGAAGATACGCAGTATTTT
cdr3_aa: CASSLSAGEDTQYF

d_call: .
clone_size: .
cdr3_length: 15
v_call: TRBV18
j_call: TRBJ1-5
cdr3_nt: TGTGCCAGCTCACCAAGGCGGGGCGGCAATCAGCCCCAGCATTTT
cdr3_aa: CASSPRRGGNQPQHF

d_call: TRBD1
clone_size: .
cdr3_length: 16
v_call: TRBV28
j_call: TRBJ1-5
cdr3_nt: TGTGCCAGCAGTTTATCCTCTCCTGCAGGGGGCCAGCCCCAGCATTTT
cdr3_aa: CASSLSSPAGGQPQHF

d_call: TRBD2
clone_size: .
cdr3_length: 15
v_call: TRBV27
j_call: TRBJ2-1
cdr3_nt: TGTGCCAGCAGTCCCCCCGCGGGGGCCTACAATGAGCAGTTCTTC
cdr3_aa: CASSPPAGAYNEQFF

d_call: .
clone_size: .
cdr3_length: 14
v_call: TRBV7-8
j_call: TRBJ2-6
cdr3_nt: TGTGCCAGCAGCCGGGACTCTGGGGCCAACGTCCTGACTTTC
cdr3_aa: CASSRDSGANVLTF

d_call: .
clone_size: .
cdr3_length: 14
v_call: TRBV7-3
j_call: TRBJ2-7
cdr3_nt: TGTGCCAGCAGCTTAAACGGCGGCCCGTACGAGCAGTACTTC
cdr3_aa: CASSLNGGPYEQYF

d_call: .
clone_size: .
cdr3_length: 15
v_call: TRBV7-2
j_call: TRBJ1-1
cdr3_nt: TGTGCCAGCACCTATAGGGGGGCTTTCAACACTGAAGCTTTCTTT
cdr3_aa: CASTYRGAFNTEAFF

d_call: TRBD2
clone_size: .
cdr3_length: 16
v_call: TRBV29-1
j_call: TRBJ2-1
cdr3_nt: TGCAGCGTCCAGACTAGCGGGAGTAGGTCCTACAATGAGCAGTTCTTC
cdr3_aa: CSVQTSGSRSYNEQFF

d_call: TRBD1
clone_size: .
cdr3_length: 15
v_call: TRBV2
j_call: TRBJ2-7
cdr3_nt: TGTGCCAGCAGCGCACGACAGGGGGCGGGTTACGAGCAGTACTTC
cdr3_aa: CASSARQGAGYEQYF

d_call: .
clone_size: .
cdr3_length: 15
v_call: TRBV19
j_call: TRBJ1-2
cdr3_nt: TGTGCCAGTAGCCCTGCGCAGACAACGGCTGGTGGCTACACCTTC
cdr3_aa: CASSPAQTTAGGYTF

d_call: .
clone_size: .
cdr3_length: 14
v_call: TRBV6-6
j_call: TRBJ2-7
cdr3_nt: TGTGCCAGCCGGTCGGTAGCGTTCCCCTACGAGCAGTACTTC
cdr3_aa: CASRSVAFPYEQYF

d_call: TRBD1
clone_size: .
cdr3_length: 15
v_call: TRBV7-9
j_call: TRBJ2-7
cdr3_nt: TGTGCCAGCAGCTTAGTGGGACAGGGTTTGTACGAGCAGTACTTC
cdr3_aa: CASSLVGQGLYEQYF

d_call: TRBD1
clone_size: .
cdr3_length: 15
v_call: TRBV6-5
j_call: TRBJ1-4
cdr3_nt: TGTGCCAGCAGAATCACAGGGGGCCCTAATGAAAAACTGTTTTTT
cdr3_aa: CASRITGGPNEKLFF

d_call: .
clone_size: .
cdr3_length: 15
v_call: TRBV7-2
j_call: TRBJ2-2
cdr3_nt: TGTGCCAGCAGCTTATCCGGAGAGGCGTCCGGGGAGCTGTTTTTT
cdr3_aa: CASSLSGEASGELFF

d_call: .
clone_size: .
cdr3_length: 19
v_call: TRBV21-1
j_call: TRBJ2-5
cdr3_nt: TGTGCCAGCAGCAAAAAGAGGAGGGAGCTAGCGGGCCACCAAGAGACCCAGTACTTC
cdr3_aa: CASSKKRRELAGHQETQYF

d_call: .
clone_size: .
cdr3_length: 12
v_call: TRBV29-1
j_call: TRBJ1-1
cdr3_nt: TGCAGCGTTGACGGGGTCTTCGCAGAAGCTTTCTTT
cdr3_aa: CSVDGVFAEAFF

d_call: .
clone_size: .
cdr3_length: 12
v_call: TRBV6-5
j_call: TRBJ2-5
cdr3_nt: TGTGCCAGCAGTTCGGCCGCTGAGACCCAGTACTTC
cdr3_aa: CASSSAAETQYF

d_call: .
clone_size: .
cdr3_length: 13
v_call: TRBV27
j_call: TRBJ2-3
cdr3_nt: TGTGCCAGCAGTTCGGCTTGGCCAGATACGCAGTATTTT
cdr3_aa: CASSSAWPDTQYF

d_call: .
clone_size: once
cdr3_length: 18
v_call: TRBV9
j_call: TRBJ1-5
cdr3_nt: TGTGCCAGCAGCGTAGAGGAACAGGAGAAACTCCTAAATCAGCCCCAGCATTTT
cdr3_aa: CASSVEEQEKLLNQPQHF

d_call: .
clone_size: .
cdr3_length: 13
v_call: TRBV2
j_call: TRBJ1-1
cdr3_nt: TGTGCCAGCAGTGTTCACAAGAACACTGAAGCTTTCTTT
cdr3_aa: CASSVHKNTEAFF

d_call: .
clone_size: .
cdr3_length: 13
v_call: TRBV28
j_call: TRBJ1-2
cdr3_nt: TGTGCCAGCAGCCCTCCGGGGGACTATGGCTACACCTTC
cdr3_aa: CASSPPGDYGYTF

d_call: TRBD2
clone_size: .
cdr3_length: 15
v_call: TRBV18
j_call: TRBJ2-5
cdr3_nt: TGTGCCAGCTCACCTAGCGGGAGGGCCGCAGAGACCCAGTACTTC
cdr3_aa: CASSPSGRAAETQYF

d_call: .
clone_size: .
cdr3_length: 14
v_call: TRBV28
j_call: TRBJ1-2
cdr3_nt: TGTGCCAGCAGTTTATCACAGGGAGGCTATGGCTACACCTTC
cdr3_aa: CASSLSQGGYGYTF

d_call: TRBD1
clone_size: .
cdr3_length: 14
v_call: TRBV18
j_call: TRBJ2-7
cdr3_nt: TGTGCCAGCTCACCAATACAGGGGTCCTACGAGCAGTACTTC
cdr3_aa: CASSPIQGSYEQYF

d_call: .
clone_size: .
cdr3_length: 13
v_call: TRBV29-1
j_call: TRBJ2-7
cdr3_nt: TGCAGCGCTGGACAAGGATCCCGCCACGAGCAGTACTTC
cdr3_aa: CSAGQGSRHEQYF